These T cell receptor beta chains were read from a single sample in a study of T cell responses to AZD1222 COVID-19 vaccine. Produced via immunoSEQ multiplex PCR; TCRdb's table is partial and in-frame only. The repertoire holds about 150,000 clones, with 90% as singletons. This specimen consisted of peripheral blood, obtained on day 0 of AZD1222 vaccination. The receptors shown here come from an adult in good health. The CDR3 runs from the conserved cysteine through the conserved F or W. A D gene is named only where the DNA matches it firmly. Expanded clones are given a class, and other clones once, few, many or no size at all.

J gene | V gene | D gene | clone size | CDR3 DNA | CDR3 protein
TRBJ1-2 | TRBV5-6 | NA | NA | TGTGCCAGCACCGCAGGGGCTCTCCCCTACTATGGCTACACCTTC | CASTAGALPYYGYTF
TRBJ1-2 | TRBV7-2 | NA | NA | TGTGCCAGCAGCTTTTTTGGGGATGGCTACACCTTC | CASSFFGDGYTF
TRBJ1-1 | TRBV27 | NA | NA | TGTGCCAGCGGCCTACAAGGGGGATCTGAAGCTTTCTTT | CASGLQGGSEAFF
TRBJ2-5 | TRBV7-3 | TRBD1 | NA | TGTGCCAGCAGCTTAACGATGAGCAGGGGGCGCGGAGAGACCCAGTACTTC | CASSLTMSRGRGETQYF
TRBJ1-3 | TRBV5-4 | TRBD1 | NA | TGTGCCAGCAGCTTGGACAGGGGAACTGGAAACACCATATATTTT | CASSLDRGTGNTIYF
TRBJ2-1 | TRBV18 | NA | few | TGTGCCAGCTCACCAGATGGCTGGGAGCAGTTCTTC | CASSPDGWEQFF
TRBJ2-7 | TRBV9 | TRBD2 | NA | TGTGCCAGCAGCAGCACTAGCGGATCCTACGAGCAGTACTTC | CASSSTSGSYEQYF
TRBJ2-7 | TRBV2 | NA | NA | TGTGCCAGCAGTCCTCAGGGGCCCCCTGCCTACGAGCAGTACTTC | CASSPQGPPAYEQYF
TRBJ1-1 | TRBV11-2 | NA | NA | TGTGCCAGCAGCTTATCTGGAACGAGGAACACTGAAGCTTTCTTT | CASSLSGTRNTEAFF
TRBJ1-1 | TRBV2 | TRBD1 | NA | TGTGCCAGCAGTTGGGCGGGACAGAGGGGTGCGGCCCTGAACACTGAAGCTTTCTTT | CASSWAGQRGAALNTEAFF
TRBJ1-1 | TRBV14 | NA | NA | TGTGCCAGCAGCCTTATCCTGGACACTGAAGCTTTCTTT | CASSLILDTEAFF
TRBJ1-5 | TRBV14 | TRBD1 | NA | TGTGCCAGCAGCCAAGAACAGGGGGCGCATCAGCCCCAGCATTTT | CASSQEQGAHQPQHF
TRBJ1-5 | TRBV3-1/TRBV3-2 | NA | NA | TGTGCCAGCAGTTCACACAGGGAAGGCAATCAGCCCCAGCATTTT | CASSSHREGNQPQHF
TRBJ1-1 | TRBV29-1 | NA | NA | TGCAGCGTCGATCGGACAAGTGGAACTGAAGCTTTCTTT | CSVDRTSGTEAFF
TRBJ1-2 | TRBV25-1 | NA | NA | TGTGCCAGCAGTGAATTCGGCTATGGCTACACCTTC | CASSEFGYGYTF
TRBJ2-7 | TRBV27 | TRBD2 | NA | TGTGCCAGCAGGATGGTAGCGGGGGGTCCCATCTACGAGCAGTACTTC | CASRMVAGGPIYEQYF
TRBJ1-4 | TRBV5-1 | NA | once | TGCGCCAGCAGGGTGGACGGAGGGACTAATGAAAAACTGTTTTTT | CASRVDGGTNEKLFF
TRBJ2-1 | TRBV3-1/TRBV3-2 | TRBD2 | NA | TGTGCCAGCAGCCATATCGGACTAGCGGGGGCCTGGGCGAGCTCCTACAATGAGCAGTTCTTC | CASSHIGLAGAWASSYNEQFF
TRBJ2-1 | TRBV24-1 | TRBD2 | once | TGTGCCACCAGTGATACCTCTACTAGCGGCTCCTACAATGAGCAGTTCTTC | CATSDTSTSGSYNEQFF
TRBJ2-7 | TRBV18 | TRBD2 | NA | TGTGCCAGCTCACCACCAGGAGCGGGGACCTCCTACGAGCAGTACTTC | CASSPPGAGTSYEQYF
TRBJ1-5 | TRBV5-4 | NA | NA | TGTGCCAGCAGCTTGGCCCGGGTCTATAGCAATCAGCCCCAGCATTTT | CASSLARVYSNQPQHF
TRBJ1-5 | TRBV2 | NA | once | TGTGCCAGCAGAAGTAGACAGATGCATCAGCCCCAGCATTTT | CASRSRQMHQPQHF
TRBJ2-5 | TRBV11-3 | NA | NA | TGTGCCAGCAGCTTTAAGACGGGCACACGGGAGACCCAGTACTTC | CASSFKTGTRETQYF